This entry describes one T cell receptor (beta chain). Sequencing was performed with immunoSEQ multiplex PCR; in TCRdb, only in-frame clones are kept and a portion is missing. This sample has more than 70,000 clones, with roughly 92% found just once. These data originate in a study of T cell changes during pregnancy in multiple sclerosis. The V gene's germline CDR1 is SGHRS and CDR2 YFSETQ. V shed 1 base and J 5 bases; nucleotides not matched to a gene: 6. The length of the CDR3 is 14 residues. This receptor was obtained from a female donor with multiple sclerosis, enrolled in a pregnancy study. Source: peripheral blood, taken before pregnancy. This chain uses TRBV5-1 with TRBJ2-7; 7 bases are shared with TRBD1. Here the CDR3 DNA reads TGCGCCAGCAGCTTGTTGACAGGGCCGGACGAGCAGTACTTC. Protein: CASSLLTGPDEQYF.